Below, one T cell receptor beta chain is given with its context. Original handling: From reference gene primer amplification, estimates of nucleated cell counts were derived. TCRdb keeps only in-frame clones here, not all; method: immunoSEQ multiplex PCR. The V and J calls and clone size come from that table; D and trimming were worked out from the DNA. The table lists about 20,000 clones, 89% of them singletons. These data originate in a study of blood T cell repertoires in COVID-19. On the study more broadly: The origin of the acute and convalescent COVID-19 samples was the United States, Italy and Spain. Nucleic acid was either cDNA or gDNA, and it came from T cells, B-cell-depleted T cells, or PBMCs.

The V end was cut by 4 bases, the J end by 8 bases, with 18 bases between. Germline lookup yields CDR1 SGHNT and CDR2 YYREEE (reference sequence). The CDR3 has 15 residues. The TCR originated in a human donor in a cohort sampled during active COVID-19. The chain combines TRBV5-4 with TRBJ1-4, with a tentative D call TRBD1 (6 bases). The sample taken for sequencing was peripheral blood. The DNA for the CDR3 is TGTGCCAGCAGCATGGCCGGGACACGCTCGGAAAAACTGTTTTTT. This sequence encodes CASSMAGTRSEKLFF. Full variable domain (rest looked up from reference TRBV5-4 and TRBJ1-4): ETGVTQSPTHLIKTRGQQVTLRCSSQSGHNTVSWYQQALGQGPQFIFQYYREEENGRGNFPPRFSGLQFPNYSSELNVNALELDDSALYLCASSMAGTRSEKLFFGSGTQLSVL.